A selection of T cell receptor beta chains follows, all from one sample in a study of blood T cells in healthy people across ages. TCRdb reprocessed the 5' RACE reads via MiXCR and lists one record per CDR3 protein. The table records about 780,000 distinct CDR3 sequences, roughly 25% of them present only once. The same data also contributed to another study, on T cells of mothers and their children.

Input material: blood. These receptors were collected from a boy between 10 and 17 years old in good health. Both conserved end residues are part of each CDR3. D genes are given only for firm matches. The size of a clone is reported for some rows only, either as once, few or many, or as a class for expanded clones.

j_call: TRBJ2-1; clone_size: -; d_call: -; v_call: TRBV4-1; cdr3_aa: CASSQESRGVSYNEQFF; cdr3_nt: TGCGCCAGCAGCCAAGAGTCCCGCGGGGTCTCCTACAATGAGCAGTTCTTC
j_call: TRBJ2-5; clone_size: -; d_call: TRBD2; v_call: TRBV2; cdr3_aa: CASAGGPETQYF; cdr3_nt: TGTGCCAGCGCGGGGGGGCCGGAGACCCAGTACTTC
j_call: TRBJ1-2; clone_size: once; d_call: -; v_call: TRBV29-1; cdr3_aa: CSVRGVLNYGYPF; cdr3_nt: TGCAGCGTTAGGGGGGTCCTTAATTATGGCTACCCCTTC
j_call: TRBJ1-2; clone_size: -; d_call: -; v_call: TRBV5-5; cdr3_aa: CASSQDPGGYGYTF; cdr3_nt: TGTGCCAGCAGCCAGGACCCGGGAGGCTATGGCTACACCTTC
j_call: TRBJ2-3; clone_size: few; d_call: -; v_call: TRBV5-1; cdr3_aa: CASSPLQGLGADTQYF; cdr3_nt: TGCGCCAGCAGCCCATTACAGGGTTTGGGGGCAGATACGCAGTATTTT
j_call: TRBJ2-7; clone_size: many; d_call: -; v_call: TRBV21-1; cdr3_aa: CASSNFLGTSGRSYEQYF; cdr3_nt: TGTGCCAGCAGCAATTTTCTCGGGACTAGCGGGAGATCCTACGAGCAGTACTTC
j_call: TRBJ2-3; clone_size: -; d_call: TRBD2; v_call: TRBV6-4; cdr3_aa: CASSASGGATDTQYF; cdr3_nt: TGTGCCAGCAGTGCTAGCGGGGGGGCCACAGATACGCAGTATTTT
j_call: TRBJ1-6; clone_size: few; d_call: -; v_call: TRBV5-1; cdr3_aa: CASSLDHLGNSPLHF; cdr3_nt: TGCGCCAGCAGCTTGGACCACCTAGGAAATTCACCCCTCCACTTT
j_call: TRBJ2-5; clone_size: -; d_call: TRBD2; v_call: TRBV2; cdr3_aa: CASSDPLSGKRETQHF; cdr3_nt: TGTGCCAGCAGCGACCCCCTCAGCGGGAAAAGGGAGACCCAGCACTTC
j_call: TRBJ2-7; clone_size: -; d_call: -; v_call: TRBV7-9; cdr3_aa: CASSADGGDSYEQYF; cdr3_nt: TGTGCCAGCAGCGCCGATGGCGGGGACTCCTACGAGCAGTACTTC
j_call: TRBJ2-3; clone_size: few; d_call: -; v_call: TRBV9; cdr3_aa: CASSVSLPDTQYF; cdr3_nt: TGTGCCAGCAGCGTAAGTCTTCCGGATACGCAGTATTTT
j_call: TRBJ2-4; clone_size: -; d_call: -; v_call: TRBV3-1; cdr3_aa: CAGSPGSALAKNIQYF; cdr3_nt: TGTGCCGGCAGCCCAGGATCAGCCCTAGCCAAAAACATTCAGTACTTC
j_call: TRBJ2-3; clone_size: few; d_call: -; v_call: TRBV6-5; cdr3_aa: CASSYSLFRGDTQYF; cdr3_nt: TGTGCCAGCAGTTACAGCCTCTTTCGGGGAGATACGCAGTATTTT
j_call: TRBJ2-5; clone_size: many; d_call: -; v_call: TRBV15; cdr3_aa: CATSRTRGGEETQYF; cdr3_nt: TGTGCCACCAGCAGAACTAGGGGCGGAGAAGAGACCCAGTACTTC
j_call: TRBJ2-3; clone_size: few; d_call: TRBD2; v_call: TRBV4-2; cdr3_aa: CASRLADSTDTQYF; cdr3_nt: TGTGCCAGCAGGCTAGCGGATAGCACAGATACGCAGTATTTT
j_call: TRBJ2-1; clone_size: -; d_call: TRBD2; v_call: TRBV12-3/TRBV12-4; cdr3_aa: CASSFLASGGPIYNEQFF; cdr3_nt: TGTGCCAGCAGTTTCTTAGCGAGCGGGGGGCCTATTTACAATGAGCAGTTCTTC
j_call: TRBJ1-2; clone_size: -; d_call: TRBD1; v_call: TRBV20-1; cdr3_aa: CSARDWGQYLNYGYTF; cdr3_nt: TGCAGTGCTAGAGATTGGGGACAGTATTTGAACTATGGCTACACCTTC
j_call: TRBJ1-6; clone_size: -; d_call: -; v_call: TRBV7-7; cdr3_aa: CASILGRIKNSPLHF; cdr3_nt: TGTGCTAGCATCCTTGGACGGATAAAAAATTCACCCCTCCACTTT
j_call: TRBJ2-3; clone_size: -; d_call: TRBD1; v_call: TRBV6-2/TRBV6-3; cdr3_aa: CASSNDQTGRVPDTQYF; cdr3_nt: TGTGCCAGCAGTAACGACCAGACAGGGAGAGTCCCAGATACGCAGTATTTT
j_call: TRBJ2-2; clone_size: few; d_call: -; v_call: TRBV29-1; cdr3_aa: CSVENGRAANTGELFF; cdr3_nt: TGCAGCGTTGAAAACGGCAGGGCGGCGAACACCGGGGAGCTGTTTTTT
j_call: TRBJ2-1; clone_size: few; d_call: -; v_call: TRBV4-1; cdr3_aa: CASSQAEEAGAARFF; cdr3_nt: TGCGCCAGCAGCCAAGCGGAGGAGGCAGGGGCCGCTCGGTTCTTC
j_call: TRBJ2-1; clone_size: -; d_call: -; v_call: TRBV7-6; cdr3_aa: CASSLAWRGDNEQFF; cdr3_nt: TGTGCCAGCAGCTTAGCTTGGCGGGGAGACAATGAGCAGTTCTTC
j_call: TRBJ2-1; clone_size: -; d_call: -; v_call: TRBV24-1; cdr3_aa: CATSTLRDGSYNEQFF; cdr3_nt: TGTGCCACCAGTACCCTCCGGGACGGCTCCTACAATGAGCAGTTCTTC
j_call: TRBJ1-3; clone_size: -; d_call: -; v_call: TRBV12-3/TRBV12-4; cdr3_aa: CASSLATARGNTIYF; cdr3_nt: TGTGCCAGCAGTTTAGCGACAGCCAGGGGAAACACCATATATTTT
j_call: TRBJ2-5; clone_size: few; d_call: -; v_call: TRBV14; cdr3_aa: CASSQDTPEQGTGETQYF; cdr3_nt: TGTGCCAGCAGCCAAGATACCCCTGAACAGGGAACAGGAGAGACCCAGTACTTC
j_call: TRBJ2-1; clone_size: few; d_call: -; v_call: TRBV29-1; cdr3_aa: CSVEVESEQFF; cdr3_nt: TGCAGCGTTGAAGTCGAAAGTGAGCAGTTCTTC
j_call: TRBJ1-5; clone_size: -; d_call: -; v_call: TRBV2; cdr3_aa: CASSGTDLGNQPQHF; cdr3_nt: TGTGCCAGCAGTGGGACGGACCTAGGGAATCAGCCCCAGCATTTT
j_call: TRBJ2-5; clone_size: -; d_call: -; v_call: TRBV5-1; cdr3_aa: CASSSYGKQETQYF; cdr3_nt: TGCGCCAGCAGCTCCTACGGGAAACAAGAGACCCAGTACTTC
j_call: TRBJ1-2; clone_size: -; d_call: TRBD1; v_call: TRBV2; cdr3_aa: CASYSWDRPNTF; cdr3_nt: TGTGCCAGCTACTCGTGGGACAGGCCCAACACCTTC
j_call: TRBJ2-6; clone_size: -; d_call: -; v_call: TRBV12-3/TRBV12-4; cdr3_aa: CASSRQRSGANVLTF; cdr3_nt: TGTGCCAGCAGTCGACAGCGCTCTGGGGCCAACGTCCTGACTTTC
j_call: TRBJ2-1; clone_size: -; d_call: -; v_call: TRBV27; cdr3_aa: CASSPGSSVSSYNEQFF; cdr3_nt: TGTGCCAGCAGCCCTGGGTCTAGCGTAAGCTCCTACAATGAGCAGTTCTTC
j_call: TRBJ2-5; clone_size: -; d_call: TRBD2; v_call: TRBV12-3/TRBV12-4; cdr3_aa: CASSMGLAAAWQYF; cdr3_nt: TGTGCCAGCAGTATGGGACTAGCGGCGGCGTGGCAGTACTTC
j_call: TRBJ1-1; clone_size: -; d_call: -; v_call: TRBV6-6; cdr3_aa: CASSSSGTEAFF; cdr3_nt: TGTGCCAGCAGTTCATCGGGAACTGAAGCTTTCTTT
j_call: TRBJ1-3; clone_size: -; d_call: -; v_call: TRBV11-2; cdr3_aa: CASSSVRGVGNTIYF; cdr3_nt: TGTGCCAGCAGCTCCGTCAGGGGAGTTGGAAACACCATATATTTT
j_call: TRBJ1-5; clone_size: -; d_call: -; v_call: TRBV24-1; cdr3_aa: CATSDFGGYGNQPQHF; cdr3_nt: TGTGCCACCAGTGATTTCGGCGGGTATGGCAATCAGCCCCAGCATTTT
j_call: TRBJ2-2; clone_size: few; d_call: TRBD2; v_call: TRBV9; cdr3_aa: CASSVSGLAGDYTTGELFF; cdr3_nt: TGTGCCAGCAGCGTAAGTGGGCTAGCGGGGGACTATACCACCGGGGAGCTGTTTTTT
j_call: TRBJ2-2; clone_size: -; d_call: -; v_call: TRBV27; cdr3_aa: CASSLGTVAGELFF; cdr3_nt: TGTGCCAGCAGTTTAGGGACCGTGGCGGGGGAGCTGTTTTTT
j_call: TRBJ1-2; clone_size: -; d_call: TRBD1; v_call: TRBV29-1; cdr3_aa: CSVALQGESAGYTF; cdr3_nt: TGCAGCGTTGCCCTACAGGGGGAGAGTGCCGGCTACACCTTC
j_call: TRBJ2-5; clone_size: -; d_call: -; v_call: TRBV4-2; cdr3_aa: CASSLTPSEGGLTRETQYF; cdr3_nt: TGTGCCAGCAGCCTAACCCCGTCAGAGGGGGGGTTGACGCGGGAGACCCAGTACTTC
j_call: TRBJ2-1; clone_size: -; d_call: -; v_call: TRBV28; cdr3_aa: CASSLVGFDNEQFF; cdr3_nt: TGTGCCAGCAGTTTAGTGGGGTTTGACAATGAGCAGTTCTTC
j_call: TRBJ1-5; clone_size: once; d_call: -; v_call: TRBV9; cdr3_aa: CASSYEGRVNQPQHF; cdr3_nt: TGTGCCAGCAGCTACGAAGGGAGGGTAAATCAGCCCCAGCATTTT
j_call: TRBJ2-7; clone_size: few; d_call: -; v_call: TRBV28; cdr3_aa: CASSPNRSLLEQYF; cdr3_nt: TGTGCCAGCAGCCCCAACAGATCCCTTCTCGAGCAGTACTTC
j_call: TRBJ2-7; clone_size: -; d_call: TRBD1; v_call: TRBV29-1; cdr3_aa: CSVLGTGVYEQYF; cdr3_nt: TGCAGCGTTCTCGGGACAGGGGTTTACGAGCAGTACTTC
j_call: TRBJ2-2; clone_size: many; d_call: TRBD1; v_call: TRBV28; cdr3_aa: CASSGLGQRNTGELFF; cdr3_nt: TGTGCCAGCAGCGGGCTGGGACAGAGAAACACCGGGGAGCTGTTTTTT
j_call: TRBJ1-4; clone_size: few; d_call: -; v_call: TRBV7-8; cdr3_aa: CASSLGSSNEKLFF; cdr3_nt: TGTGCCAGCAGCTTAGGTTCTTCTAATGAAAAACTGTTTTTT
j_call: TRBJ2-1; clone_size: -; d_call: TRBD2; v_call: TRBV5-1; cdr3_aa: CASSSLLAGSSYNEQFF; cdr3_nt: TGCGCCAGCAGCTCGCTACTAGCGGGTAGCTCCTACAATGAGCAGTTCTTC
j_call: TRBJ1-5; clone_size: -; d_call: TRBD1; v_call: TRBV12-3/TRBV12-4; cdr3_aa: CASSLEQGSQPQHF; cdr3_nt: TGTGCCAGCAGTTTAGAACAGGGGAGTCAGCCCCAGCATTTT
j_call: TRBJ1-2; clone_size: -; d_call: TRBD1; v_call: TRBV6-2/TRBV6-3; cdr3_aa: CASSTGGHGYTF; cdr3_nt: TGTGCCAGCTCGACAGGGGGCCATGGCTACACCTTC
j_call: TRBJ2-5; clone_size: many; d_call: -; v_call: TRBV7-2; cdr3_aa: CASSYRAQETQYF; cdr3_nt: TGTGCCAGCAGCTACAGGGCCCAAGAGACCCAGTACTTC
j_call: TRBJ2-5; clone_size: few; d_call: -; v_call: TRBV6-2/TRBV6-3; cdr3_aa: CASSPPSSTIETQYF; cdr3_nt: TGTGCCAGCAGTCCCCCAAGCTCCACTATCGAGACCCAGTACTTC
j_call: TRBJ2-7; clone_size: -; d_call: TRBD1; v_call: TRBV27; cdr3_aa: CASRRDSSYEQYF; cdr3_nt: TGTGCCAGCAGACGGGACAGCTCCTACGAGCAGTACTTC
j_call: TRBJ2-1; clone_size: -; d_call: -; v_call: TRBV5-1; cdr3_aa: CASSLRWAPSSYNEQFF; cdr3_nt: TGCGCCAGCAGCCTTCGCTGGGCCCCCAGCTCCTACAATGAGCAGTTCTTC
j_call: TRBJ2-7; clone_size: -; d_call: -; v_call: TRBV7-3; cdr3_aa: CASSPSSLGEQYF; cdr3_nt: TGTGCCAGCAGCCCTTCCTCGCTAGGCGAGCAGTACTTC
j_call: TRBJ1-2; clone_size: -; d_call: -; v_call: TRBV5-5; cdr3_aa: CASSSKPLDRRSNHGYTF; cdr3_nt: TGTGCCAGCAGCTCCAAACCCCTCGACAGACGCTCTAACCATGGCTACACCTTC
j_call: TRBJ1-2; clone_size: few; d_call: -; v_call: TRBV28; cdr3_aa: CASSRGFGFYGYTF; cdr3_nt: TGTGCCAGCAGTAGAGGTTTCGGGTTCTATGGCTACACCTTC
j_call: TRBJ1-1; clone_size: few; d_call: -; v_call: TRBV29-1; cdr3_aa: CSGKQESDTEAFF; cdr3_nt: TGCAGCGGTAAACAGGAAAGTGACACTGAAGCTTTCTTT
j_call: TRBJ1-2; clone_size: -; d_call: -; v_call: TRBV14; cdr3_aa: CASSQALLRGAGNYGYTF; cdr3_nt: TGTGCCAGCAGCCAAGCATTGCTAAGGGGCGCGGGGAACTATGGCTACACCTTC
j_call: TRBJ2-7; clone_size: few; d_call: -; v_call: TRBV6-2/TRBV6-3; cdr3_aa: CASKGLIAQQYF; cdr3_nt: TGTGCCAGCAAGGGACTTATTGCTCAGCAGTACTTC
j_call: TRBJ2-5; clone_size: -; d_call: -; v_call: TRBV7-2; cdr3_aa: CASSFSGDSETQYF; cdr3_nt: TGTGCCAGCAGCTTTAGTGGGGATTCGGAGACCCAGTACTTC
j_call: TRBJ1-2; clone_size: few; d_call: -; v_call: TRBV30; cdr3_aa: CAWRGLGTGGGYTF; cdr3_nt: TGTGCCTGGAGGGGTTTGGGTACAGGCGGGGGCTACACCTTC